The 8 T cell receptor beta chains presented below share a single source sample, sequenced in a study of identical twins. TCRdb ran MiXCR on the 5' RACE reads and lists one entry per CDR3 protein. Among nearly 250,000 distinct CDR3 sequences listed, about 7.3% were seen once. These same data were also listed under a study on yellow fever vaccine responses in identical twins.

Sequencing used memory (CD45RO+) T cells sorted from blood. The source is a woman younger than 30 in good health.

CDR3 nucleotides: TGTGCCAGCAGCGCACCCGGGACTAGCGGAAATACCGGGGAGCTGTTTTTT. This translates into CASSAPGTSGNTGELFF. J is TRBJ2-2 and V is TRBV4-2; 11 bases are a match to TRBD2. Germline V CDR1 and CDR2: LGHNA, YNFKEQ. Trimming took 5 bases from V and 5 from J; bases not matched to a gene: 10. The CDR3 spans 17 residues.

The chain has TRBV28 and TRBJ2-6; maybe TRBD2 (5 bases). The V gene's germline CDR1 is MDHEN and CDR2 SYDVKM. Deletions cut 6 bases from V and 4 bases from J, with 7 bases between. CDR3 length: 13 residues. The CDR3 here is CASRTGGANVLTF. The CDR3 DNA reads as TGTGCCAGCAGGACGGGGGGGGCCAACGTCCTGACTTTC.

This clonotype came up many times. This chain uses TRBV7-9 with TRBJ2-3; 7 bases line up with TRBD2. Germline trimming cut 3 bases from V and 9 bases from J; bases unmatched to any gene: 6. Germline loops: CDR1 SEHNR, CDR2 FQNEAQ (reference sequence). This CDR3 is 13 amino acids long. CDR3 region: CASSLGSGGTQYF. Written as DNA, the CDR3 is TGTGCCAGCAGCTTGGGCTCCGGGGGGACGCAGTATTTT.

A few counts support this clonotype. V gene TRBV7-9 combines with J gene TRBJ1-4; D gene uncertain. The CDR3 has 15 amino acids. V dropped 7 bases and J dropped 4 bases, with 16 bases sitting between them. Germline CDR1 and CDR2: SEHNR and FQNEAQ (reference sequence). The CDR3 spells CASNGVGDRNEKLFF. The CDR3, as DNA: TGTGCCAGCAACGGGGTCGGGGATCGTAATGAAAAACTGTTTTTT. Full variable domain (missing parts from reference TRBV7-9 and TRBJ1-4): DTGVSQNPRHKITKRGQNVTFRCDPISEHNRLYWYRQTLGQGPEFLTYFQNEAQLEKSRLLSDRFSAERPKGSFSTLEIQRTEQGDSAMYLCASNGVGDRNEKLFFGSGTQLSVL.

The rearrangement links TRBV7-3 to TRBJ2-3; 10 bases agree with TRBD2. CDR1 and CDR2 (germline): SGHTA, FQGTGA. V trimming: 0 bases; J trimming: 3 bases; junction bases outside the gene matches: 9. This CDR3 is 18 amino acids long. In DNA form, the CDR3 reads TGTGCCAGCAGCTTAACGAGGCTAGCGGGAGCTCGAACAGATACGCAGTATTTT. This translates into CASSLTRLAGARTDTQYF.

This clonotype was counted at least ten times. The CDR3 is CASTTGSSYEQYF. CDR3 sequence (DNA): TGTGCCAGCACCACAGGGAGCTCCTACGAGCAGTACTTC. The chain links TRBV7-9 to TRBJ2-7; D perhaps matches TRBD1 (6 bases). Trimming took 7 bases from V and 0 from J, leaving 10 bases between them. This CDR3 comprises 13 residues. CDR1 is SEHNR, CDR2 FQNEAQ, per germline (reference sequence). Looking up the rest from reference TRBV7-9 and TRBJ2-7 gives the full variable domain: DTGVSQNPRHKITKRGQNVTFRCDPISEHNRLYWYRQTLGQGPEFLTYFQNEAQLEKSRLLSDRFSAERPKGSFSTLEIQRTEQGDSAMYLCASTTGSSYEQYFGPGTRLTVT.

The sample holds a few counts of this clonotype. The chain recombines TRBV4-2 with TRBJ2-1; maybe TRBD2 (6 bases). Trimming took off 3 bases at V and 7 bases at J, with 25 bases between the two ends. This CDR3 is built from 18 residues. The germline CDR1 and CDR2 sequences are LGHNA and YNFKEQ. In DNA form, the CDR3 reads TGTGCCAGCAGCCAGGGGCCCGCGGGGCAGGGTATGGGTAATGAGCAGTTCTTC. It translates to CASSQGPAGQGMGNEQFF.

The chain recombines TRBV5-1 with TRBJ2-3, with 9 bases aligning to TRBD2. Germline CDR1 reads SGHRS; CDR2 reads YFSETQ. Trimming removed 0 bases from V and 4 bases from J; junction bases left unmatched: 3. The CDR3 extends over 15 amino acids. The CDR3, as DNA: TGCGCCAGCAGCTTGGGCGGGAGGGCCCCAGATACGCAGTATTTT. Protein: CASSLGGRAPDTQYF.